Listed here are 5 T cell receptor beta chains from one sample, sequenced in a study of T cell responses to AZD1222 COVID-19 vaccine. Libraries were prepared by immunoSEQ multiplex PCR; TCRdb keeps only in-frame clonotypes and omits some of them. In the table there are 70,000 to 95,000 clones, around nine tenths of which are singletons. The input for sequencing was peripheral blood, taken 28 days after the second AZD1222 dose. Source of these receptors: an adult who received the AZD1222 COVID-19 vaccine.

This clone has just one count. This chain links TRBV7-9 with TRBJ1-2; no firm D call. Trimming took off 6 bases at V and 7 bases at J, with 12 bases between the two ends. Germline-derived CDR1 and CDR2 are SEHNR and FQNEAQ (reference sequence). There are 12 residues in the CDR3. The CDR3: CASRLSLSGYTF. The CDR3, as DNA: TGTGCCAGCAGACTTAGTTTAAGTGGCTACACCTTC.

V gene TRBV7-2 combines with J gene TRBJ1-5; no clear D gene. The CDR3 loop spans 14 amino acids. Between the trimmed V and J ends, which lost 6 bases and 2 bases, there was a span of 11 bases. Germline V gives CDR1 SGHTA, CDR2 FQGNSA. CDR3 sequence reads: CASSSFYGNQPQHF. Here the CDR3 DNA reads TGTGCCAGCAGTTCATTTTATGGCAATCAGCCCCAGCATTTT.

The chain couples TRBV27 to TRBJ1-4, with 9 bases aligning to TRBD1. Trimming cost V 1 base and J 4 bases; bases outside gene matches: 4. From germline, CDR1 is MNHEY and CDR2 SMNVEV (reference sequence). The CDR3 covers 16 residues. CDR3 in DNA: TGTGCCAGCAGTTTATGGGGGACAGGGCGTAATGAAAAACTGTTTTTT. Translated: CASSLWGTGRNEKLFF.

This clone was observed once. The J gene is TRBJ2-1, the V gene TRBV30; D is unclear. Per the germline V gene, CDR1 is GTSNPN and CDR2 is SVGIG (reference sequence). The CDR3 is 11 amino acids. V shed 1 base and J shed 5 bases, with 3 bases lying between them. The CDR3 spells CAWSGDNEQFF. The CDR3 DNA follows: TGTGCCTGGAGTGGGGACAATGAGCAGTTCTTC.

The rearrangement joins TRBV7-8 to TRBJ2-2; D is ambiguous. The V and J ends lost 0 bases and 5 bases respectively, with 13 bases between them. This CDR3 has 16 amino acids. Per germline, CDR1 SGHVS and CDR2 FQNEAQ. The CDR3 nucleotides are TGTGCCAGCAGCTTAGCGAAAGGTCCCGCAACCGGGGAGCTGTTTTTT. Translation gives CASSLAKGPATGELFF.